This T cell receptor (beta chain) was captured by sequencing in a study of T cells in Graves' hyperthyroidism and ophthalmopathy. Background on the study: Peripheral blood sampling occurred at initial diagnosis, before any treatment.

Germline trimming cut 5 bases from V and 9 bases from J; bases unmatched to any gene: 7. The length of the CDR3 is 14 residues. The V gene's germline CDR1 is SGHTA and CDR2 FQGNSA. There were TCR beta CDR3 regions amplified from RNA transcripts. First-round RT-PCR with HTBI primers amplified the TCR CDR3 region. TCRdb re-called the multiplex PCR reads through MiXCR, storing one row per CDR3 protein. The sample records hundreds of thousands of distinct CDR3 sequences, under 45% being singletons. To note about this clonotype: With a much larger clone just one base away, this may be a read error. The CDR3 does not close with the conserved phenylalanine or tryptophan, likely indicating a read error.

Sequences were obtained from blood. The sequence was obtained from a woman between 40 and 55 years old with Graves' hyperthyroidism. The chain uses TRBV7-2 and TRBJ1-6; TRBD1 matches 7 bases. The CDR3 spells CASSPTGAISPLHL. The CDR3 DNA follows: TGTGCCAGCAGCCCCACAGGGGCCATTTCACCCCTCCACCTT.